Sequencing of this TCR beta chain was carried out in a study of blood T cells in healthy people across ages. Alongside a J-beta primer mix, a sample-barcoded 5' primer served in a second PCR lasting about 6 to 12 cycles. TCRdb analysed the 5' RACE reads with MiXCR anew, one entry per CDR3 protein. In the table there are about 570,000 distinct CDR3 sequences, 25% to 30% of which are singletons. Concerning this clonotype itself: Its target is unknown.

Whole-study findings and limits: Without sorted subsets, naive and antigen-experienced compartments could not be conclusively compared. A strong correlation between TCR beta diversity and naive T cell percentage was seen. TCR beta diversity, measured per million T cells, fell in a roughly linear way with age.

This sequence was found in a woman aged 70-85 years in good health. Material for sequencing was blood.

CDR3 in amino acids: CASRGLVAGGNEQFF. CDR3 nucleotide sequence: TGTGCCAGCAGGGGCCTAGTAGCGGGGGGCAATGAGCAGTTCTTC. V usage is TRBV6-1 and J usage is TRBJ2-1, with 10 bases aligning to TRBD2. V trimming: 6 bases; J trimming: 6 bases; junction bases outside the gene matches: 8. The germline gives CDR1 MNHNS, CDR2 SASEGT. This CDR3 has 15 residues.